The 30 T cell receptor beta chains below come from one sample, sequenced in a study of cytomegalovirus exposure and HLA in healthy donors. Some clones are missing from TCRdb's copy, which holds only in-frame ones; the method was immunoSEQ multiplex PCR. The sample includes 150,000 to 200,000 clones, just under 85% of them seen just once. Specimen: PBMCs. The receptors were gathered from a man aged 30 to 39 in good health and CMV-seropositive.

On this clone itself: A read error may account for a junction end that differs from germline. J is TRBJ2-1 and V is TRBV7-7, with 10 bases fitting TRBD2. Germline V gives CDR1 SSHAT, CDR2 FNYEAQ (reference sequence). The CDR3 runs 15 residues. CDR3 nucleotides: TGTGCTAGCAGCTTGGAACTAGCGGGGTACAATAAGCAGTTCTTC. Translating gives CASSLELAGYNKQFF.

This chain joins TRBV4-3 and TRBJ2-5; D perhaps matches TRBD1 (5 bases). V was trimmed by 0 bases and J by 5 bases, leaving 13 bases between them. Germline lookup yields CDR1 LGHNA and CDR2 YSLEER. This CDR3 spans 15 amino acids. The CDR3 nucleotides are TGCGCCAGCAGCCAAGATGGTCAGGGTCGTGAGACCCAGTACTTC. Encoded protein: CASSQDGQGRETQYF.

The rearrangement links TRBV6-6 to TRBJ1-4; 10 bases map to TRBD1. This CDR3 has 15 amino acids. The ends lost 5 bases at V and 7 bases at J; junction bases unmatched: 7. Germline CDR1 is MNHNY and CDR2 is SVGAGI (reference sequence). This CDR3 reads CASSTRDRGGEKLFF. The CDR3 nucleotides read TGTGCCAGCAGTACAAGGGACAGGGGAGGTGAAAAACTGTTTTTT.

This rearrangement joins TRBV7-2 to TRBJ1-2; 10 positions match TRBD1. Per the germline V gene, CDR1 is SGHTA and CDR2 is FQGNSA. Unmatched junction bases numbered 1, after V lost 1 base and J lost 2 bases. The CDR3 runs 15 residues. The CDR3 DNA reads TGTGCCAGCAGCTTAGGGACAGGGGGAAACTATGGCTACACCTTC. Translating gives CASSLGTGGNYGYTF.

V gene TRBV9 combines with J gene TRBJ2-3; 11 nucleotides line up with TRBD2. CDR1 is SGDLS and CDR2 is YYNGEE in the germline V gene. This CDR3 is built from 17 residues. V was clipped by 0 bases and J by 5 bases; unmatched bases: 8. CDR3 sequence (DNA): TGTGCCAGCAGCGTAGAAGGTAGCGGGGGGGCCAAAGATACGCAGTATTTT. It yields the protein CASSVEGSGGAKDTQYF.

The rearrangement uses TRBV30 and TRBJ2-5; TRBD1 might be the D (6 bases). Trimming cost V 1 base and J 5 bases, with 11 bases left between them. The germline V gene has CDR1 GTSNPN and CDR2 SVGIG (reference sequence). This CDR3 is 13 amino acids long. The CDR3 spells CAWSDRDRETQYF. CDR3 nucleotide sequence: TGTGCCTGGAGTGACAGGGATCGGGAGACCCAGTACTTC. The complete variable domain, with remaining parts taken from reference TRBV30 and TRBJ2-5, reads SQTIHQWPATLVQPVGSPLSLECTVEGTSNPNLYWYRQAAGRGLQLLFYSVGIGQISSEVPQNLSASRPQDRQFILSSKKLLLSDSGFYLCAWSDRDRETQYFGPGTRLLVL.

As to this clone: Other DNA sequences from this sample encode an identical CDR3 as well. This sequence joins TRBV5-1 and TRBJ2-1; D possibly corresponds to TRBD2 (5 bases). This CDR3 is built from 14 residues. V was clipped by 0 bases and J by 6 bases, with 10 bases between them. Germline CDR1 is SGHRS and CDR2 is YFSETQ. The CDR3 sequence: CASSLGGLLNEQFF. The DNA of the CDR3 is TGCGCCAGCAGCTTGGGAGGGCTTCTCAATGAGCAGTTCTTC.

This rearrangement joins TRBV29-1 to TRBJ1-1, with unresolved D. Germline V gene sequence: CDR1 SQVTM, CDR2 ANQGSEA. The CDR3 contains 9 residues. V was trimmed by 4 bases and J by 11 bases, leaving 8 bases between them. CDR3 protein: CSVADGAFF. In DNA, the CDR3 is TGCAGCGTTGCAGACGGGGCTTTCTTT.

V is TRBV7-2 and J is TRBJ1-4; no reliable D call. This CDR3 region has 14 residues. CDR1 SGHTA and CDR2 FQGNSA come from the germline V gene. The V gene lost 1 base and the J gene lost 3 bases, with 6 bases spanning the gap. The chain's CDR3 is CASSLGWPNEKLFF. DNA for the CDR3: TGTGCCAGCAGCTTAGGTTGGCCTAATGAAAAACTGTTTTTT.

The chain links TRBV5-6 to TRBJ2-3; 7 nucleotides agree with TRBD1. Losses at the gene ends were 2 bases for V and 5 bases for J; bases not matched to a gene: 8. Germline CDR1 SGHDT, CDR2 YYEEEE. This CDR3 is built from 15 residues. DNA of the CDR3: TGTGCCAGCAGCTTCCTGACAGGGTTGGGAGATACGCAGTATTTT. Translation: CASSFLTGLGDTQYF.

Remarks on this clone: One end of the junction is discordant with germline, which a read error may explain. The chain couples TRBV7-6 to TRBJ2-1, with 9 positions matching TRBD2. Germline assignment: CDR1 SGHVS and CDR2 FNYEAQ. The CDR3 consists of 18 residues. CDR3 nucleotide sequence: TGTACCAGCAGCTCCATTGGGGTAGCGGGGGAATCCTACAATGAGCAGTTCTTC. It specifies CTSSSIGVAGESYNEQFF.

DNA for the CDR3: TGTGCCAGCTCGCTACAGGGAACCCCCTACAATGAGCAGTTCTTC. This translates into CASSLQGTPYNEQFF. The chain combines TRBV18 with TRBJ2-1; tentative D call: TRBD1 (6 bases). This CDR3 region has 15 residues. V was shortened by 6 bases and J by 2 bases, with 14 bases between the two germline ends. Germline CDR1 KGHSH, CDR2 LQKENI.

This chain links TRBV5-5 with TRBJ1-3; 7 nucleotides agree with TRBD1. The junction had 10 bases not matched to a gene; V was cut back by 4 bases and J by 0 bases. The CDR3 contains 17 residues. The germline CDR1 and CDR2 sequences are SGHKS and YYEKEE (reference sequence). The CDR3 sequence: CASSVGTAGPSGNTIYF. CDR3 nucleotide sequence: TGTGCCAGCAGCGTCGGGACAGCTGGGCCCTCTGGAAACACCATATATTTT.

V usage is TRBV5-1 and J usage is TRBJ2-2; 16 bases line up with TRBD2. The germline gives CDR1 SGHRS, CDR2 YFSETQ. J lost 4 bases, V lost 4 bases, and 4 bases had no gene match. The CDR3 spans 17 residues. The CDR3 is CASSTGTSGGATGELFF. CDR3 DNA sequence: TGCGCCAGCAGCACCGGGACTAGCGGGGGGGCCACCGGGGAGCTGTTTTTT.

This chain links TRBV2 with TRBJ2-1; the D gene is possibly TRBD2 (7 bases). CDR3 length: 17 residues. The V and J ends lost 6 bases and 7 bases respectively, with 25 bases between them. Germline lookup yields CDR1 SNHLY and CDR2 FYNNEI. CDR3 bases: TGTGCCAGCAGCCCCGCCTGGGGGGGGGCACGAACAAATGAGCAGTTCTTC. It yields the protein CASSPAWGGARTNEQFF.

The chain links TRBV6-5 to TRBJ2-7; TRBD2 is a possible D gene (6 bases). CDR1 and CDR2 from the germline V gene are MNHEY and SVGAGI. This CDR3 contains 13 residues. V was clipped by 8 bases and J by 0 bases, with 11 bases between them. The CDR3 DNA follows: TGTGCCAGCGGGGACTCCAACTCCTACGAGCAGTACTTC. Protein sequence: CASGDSNSYEQYF.

This clone occurred a few times. The gene calls are TRBV14 and TRBJ2-7; no definite D call. V gave up 2 bases and J gave up 2 bases, with 4 bases separating them. The CDR3 consists of 12 residues. Germline values: CDR1 SGHDN, CDR2 FVKESK. The CDR3 sequence: CASSQPAYEQYF. The CDR3 coding sequence is TGTGCCAGCAGCCAACCAGCCTACGAGCAGTACTTC.

V and J are TRBV15 and TRBJ1-5; no definite D call. The V end was cut by 0 bases, the J end by 0 bases, with 15 bases between. CDR3 length: 18 residues. Germline V gene sequence: CDR1 LNHNV, CDR2 YYDKDF (reference sequence). Here the CDR3 reads CATSRDDVADYSNQPQHF. CDR3 DNA sequence: TGTGCCACCAGCAGAGATGACGTGGCCGACTATAGCAATCAGCCCCAGCATTTT.

The chain carries TRBV5-6 and TRBJ2-3; weak D call: TRBD1 (7 bases). Trimming stripped 0 bases from V and 4 bases from J, with 15 bases between. CDR1 is SGHDT, CDR2 YYEEEE, per germline. CDR3 length equals 16 residues. CDR3 protein: CASSLDAGTAADTQYF. The DNA of the CDR3 is TGTGCCAGCAGCTTGGATGCGGGGACAGCCGCAGATACGCAGTATTTT.

The rearrangement uses TRBV10-1 and TRBJ2-5, with 9 positions matching TRBD2. J gave up 2 bases and V 8 bases, and 6 bases lay outside the gene matches. The CDR3 has 14 amino acids. CDR1 and CDR2 from the germline V gene are WNHNN and SYGVQD (reference sequence). This chain's CDR3 is CASGERGAQETQYF. The CDR3 region has the DNA TGCGCCAGCGGGGAGCGGGGGGCTCAAGAGACCCAGTACTTC.

This clone was picked up a small number of times. The chain carries TRBV5-4 and TRBJ1-2, with 8 bases that match TRBD1. V was clipped by 0 bases and J by 8 bases; unmatched bases: 12. This CDR3 comprises 16 residues. In germline, CDR1 is SGHNT, CDR2 YYREEE (reference sequence). The CDR3, as DNA: TGTGCCAGCAGCTTGGGCGCGCCGCAGGGGGCGGGAGGCTACACCTTC. It is translated as CASSLGAPQGAGGYTF. The complete variable domain, with remaining parts taken from reference TRBV5-4 and TRBJ1-2, reads ETGVTQSPTHLIKTRGQQVTLRCSSQSGHNTVSWYQQALGQGPQFIFQYYREEENGRGNFPPRFSGLQFPNYSSELNVNALELDDSALYLCASSLGAPQGAGGYTFGSGTRLTVV.

The rearrangement uses TRBV10-2 and TRBJ1-6; 8 bases fit TRBD1. CDR3 length: 15 amino acids. CDR1 WSHSY and CDR2 SAAADI come from the germline V gene. V lost 6 bases, J lost 3 bases, and 4 bases stayed unmatched. Here the CDR3 DNA reads TGCGCCAGCAGGGACAGGGCCGACTATAATTCACCCCTCCACTTT. This encodes CASRDRADYNSPLHF.

The rearrangement uses TRBV30 and TRBJ1-5; 11 bases align to TRBD1. V shed 2 bases and J 0 bases; nucleotides not matched to a gene: 6. The CDR3 consists of 17 residues. Germline V lookup: CDR1 GTSNPN, CDR2 SVGIG (reference sequence). The CDR3 nucleotides are TGTGCCTGGAGTAAGGGACAGGGGGTTTATAGCAATCAGCCCCAGCATTTT. Translated, it gives CAWSKGQGVYSNQPQHF.

This clone was seen more than once but under ten times. This chain connects TRBV13 to TRBJ2-7, with D perhaps matching TRBD2 (5 bases). Trimming pared 0 bases from V and 7 bases from J, leaving 13 bases between. The CDR3 spans 14 residues. CDR1 and CDR2 from the germline V gene are PRHDT and FYEKMQ (reference sequence). Here the CDR3 reads CASSLGAFRGEQYF. DNA of the CDR3: TGTGCCAGCAGCTTAGGAGCCTTTCGGGGTGAGCAGTACTTC.

The chain combines TRBV7-9 with TRBJ1-1; 9 positions match TRBD1. After removal of 5 bases from V and 0 bases from J, the junction contained 7 bases not matched to a gene. Germline V gives CDR1 SEHNR, CDR2 FQNEAQ (reference sequence). The CDR3 sequence is 16 residues long. CDR3 protein: CASSADRGSLNTEAFF. The CDR3 DNA sequence: TGTGCCAGCAGCGCAGACAGGGGGAGCTTGAACACTGAAGCTTTCTTT.

The V call is TRBV4-3, the J call TRBJ2-7; TRBD1 agrees at 7 bases. Trimming cost V 2 bases and J 5 bases; bases outside gene matches: 6. CDR3 length: 14 amino acids. Germline V gives CDR1 LGHNA, CDR2 YSLEER. The CDR3 protein is CASSQPGQTDEQYF. CDR3 coding DNA: TGCGCCAGCAGCCAACCGGGACAGACAGACGAGCAGTACTTC.

The V and J genes are TRBV9 and TRBJ2-3, with D possibly TRBD2 on 5 matching bases. This CDR3 contains 15 residues. Trimming took 3 bases from V and 3 from J, leaving 14 bases between them. CDR1 SGDLS and CDR2 YYNGEE come from the germline V gene. CDR3 bases: TGTGCCAGCAGCGCTAGTTTGACGGGGACAGATACGCAGTATTTT. Its translation: CASSASLTGTDTQYF. The whole variable domain, filled in from reference TRBV9 and TRBJ2-3, reads DSGVTQTPKHLITATGQRVTLRCSPRSGDLSVYWYQQSLDQGLQFLIQYYNGEERAKGNILERFSAQQFPDLHSELNLSSLELGDSALYFCASSASLTGTDTQYFGPGTRLTVL.

The chain is built from TRBV7-2 and TRBJ1-5; tentative D call: TRBD1 (6 bases). Germline CDR1 is SGHTA and CDR2 is FQGNSA. The CDR3 covers 16 residues. Trimming removed 1 base at V and 2 bases at J, with 12 bases between. The chain's CDR3 is CASSLVTAGGNQPQHF. The DNA for the CDR3 is TGTGCCAGCAGCTTAGTTACCGCAGGGGGCAATCAGCCCCAGCATTTT. The variable domain in full, with the rest retrieved from reference TRBV7-2 and TRBJ1-5, is GAGVSQSPSNKVTEKGKDVELRCDPISGHTALYWYRQSLGQGLEFLIYFQGNSAPDKSGLPSDRFSAERTGGSVSTLTIQRTQQEDSAVYLCASSLVTAGGNQPQHFGDGTRLSIL.

J is TRBJ1-5 and V is TRBV5-5; D ambiguous. CDR1 is SGHKS and CDR2 is YYEKEE in the germline V gene (reference sequence). Trimming left V 4 bases short and J 3 bases short, with 14 bases between. This CDR3 has 15 amino acids. CDR3 DNA sequence: TGTGCCAGCAGCCCCGGGGTGGACTCCAATCAGCCCCAGCATTTT. Amino acids: CASSPGVDSNQPQHF.

The chain has TRBV9 and TRBJ2-2; 9 positions agree with TRBD1. This CDR3 has 16 residues. The germline CDR1 and CDR2 sequences are SGDLS and YYNGEE. The V and J ends lost 3 bases and 5 bases, in that order; junction bases with no gene match: 8. The CDR3 nucleotides read TGTGCCAGCAGCGGACAGGGGGTAGGAGGGACCGGGGAGCTGTTTTTT. It yields the protein CASSGQGVGGTGELFF.